Sequencing of this T cell receptor beta chain was carried out in a study of human T cells and chemical hapten exposure. About the research overall: Per-sample TCR yield variation was attributed mainly to small pooled library volume differences. Overall study results and limits: Sensitizing with DPC caused no change in TCRs above 1 in 1000 frequency.

Individual cDNA molecules each carried unique molecular identifiers attached by the library. In the source study's methods: Samples had a median of around 94,000 TCRs, ranging 23,224 to 690,600. MiXCR, run by TCRdb on the reads, gives a single entry per CDR3 protein. Clone size and V and J calls follow TCRdb, not the original study. The table includes 100,000 to 150,000 distinct CDR3 sequences, over 6.5% detected once. V was cut by 4 bases and J by 0 bases, with 7 bases left in between. CDR1 is SGDLS, CDR2 YYNGEE, per germline. The CDR3 covers 13 residues. This clonotype was seen ten or more times. What it binds is not known. The authors' total RNA extraction used unfractionated whole blood.

The TCR was taken from a human donor in good health. Some clones in this sample may be carry-over from other donors' samples. The rearrangement joins TRBV9 to TRBJ2-5; D gene unclear. The sample comprised whole blood. The CDR3 protein is CASSRNYQETQYF. CDR3 DNA sequence: TGTGCCAGCAGCAGGAACTACCAAGAGACCCAGTACTTC.